This T cell receptor (beta chain) was observed in a study of blood T cells in healthy people across ages. Study-level findings and limits: A strong correlation was found between TCR beta diversity and the percentage of naive T cells. Whereas aged donors had fewer naive CD4+ cells, long-lived donors had more of them and higher diversity.

Together with a sample-barcoded 5' primer, a J-beta primer mix was included in a second PCR lasting about 7 to 11 cycles. TCRdb re-analysed the 5' RACE reads in MiXCR, keeping a single row per CDR3 protein. The sample lists some 1.6 million distinct CDR3 sequences; almost 35% were seen once. The CDR3 sequence is 19 residues long. Germline CDR1 and CDR2: SGHRS and YFSETQ. With V trimmed by 3 bases and J by 0 bases, 8 bases remained unmatched. About this clonotype itself: Antigen unknown.

This chain uses TRBV5-1 with TRBJ2-6; 11 bases match TRBD2. Sequenced sample: blood. This receptor was identified in a woman in her thirties in good health. This CDR3 is CASSSPTSGTTSGANVLTF. CDR3 DNA: TGCGCCAGCAGCTCCCCGACTAGCGGGACTACCTCTGGGGCCAACGTCCTGACTTTC. Together with reference TRBV5-1 and TRBJ2-6, the CDR3 gives the full variable domain: KAGVTQTPRYLIKTRGQQVTLSCSPISGHRSVSWYQQTPGQGLQFLFEYFSETQRNKGNFPGRFSGRQFSNSRSEMNVSTLELGDSALYLCASSSPTSGTTSGANVLTFGAGSRLTVL.